The 22 T cell receptor beta chains below all came from one sample that was sequenced in a study of Graves' ophthalmopathy and Graves' hyperthyroidism. TCR beta CDR3 regions were amplified from RNA transcripts. First-round RT-PCR employed HTBI primers, with a second-round multiplex PCR after it. MiXCR, applied by TCRdb to the multiplex PCR reads, yields one record per CDR3 protein. The sample yields around 520,000 distinct CDR3 sequences, roughly 39% seen once. The sample taken for sequencing was peripheral blood or thyroid tissue (not recorded which). The receptors were gathered from an adult man with Graves' hyperthyroidism.

The sample holds one count of this clonotype. The J gene is TRBJ1-6, the V gene TRBV2; D might be TRBD1 (6 bases). The V gene lost 8 bases and the J gene lost 9 bases, with 17 bases spanning the gap. Germline assignment: CDR1 SNHLY and CDR2 FYNNEI. This CDR3 contains 14 residues. DNA of the CDR3: TGTGCCAGCTTTGTGGGGGGCATTGGTTCACCCCTCCACTTT. Protein: CASFVGGIGSPLHF.

The V call is TRBV4-1, the J call TRBJ2-3, with D tentatively TRBD1 (6 bases). V shed 7 bases and J shed 5 bases, with 13 bases lying between them. From germline, CDR1 is MGHRA and CDR2 YSYEKL. The CDR3 is 13 amino acids. Written as DNA, the CDR3 is TGCGCCAGCACTAAGGGGGTGGAAGATACGCAGTATTTT. Translated, it gives CASTKGVEDTQYF.

This clonotype was observed at least ten times. DNA of the CDR3: TGCGCCAGCAGCTTAAATGGAAACACCATATATTTT. Translation: CASSLNGNTIYF. This chain joins TRBV5-1 and TRBJ1-3, with D uncertain. The germline V and J ends were trimmed by 2 bases and 3 bases, with 3 bases remaining between them. The CDR3 extends over 12 amino acids. Germline V gives CDR1 SGHRS, CDR2 YFSETQ.

J is TRBJ2-5 and V is TRBV15, with TRBD2 as a possible D gene (6 bases). This CDR3 spans 15 amino acids. Trimming left V 0 bases short and J 2 bases short, with 10 bases between. CDR1 and CDR2 from the germline V gene are LNHNV and YYDKDF (reference sequence). CDR3 residues: CATSRDGLAQETQYF. CDR3 bases: TGTGCCACCAGCAGAGATGGGCTAGCGCAAGAGACCCAGTACTTC.

The rearrangement joins TRBV29-1 to TRBJ1-4; possible D gene TRBD1, 5 bases. The V end was cut by 6 bases, the J end by 8 bases, with 19 bases between. This CDR3 contains 14 residues. Germline V CDR1 and CDR2: SQVTM, ANQGSEA. CDR3 nucleotides: TGCAGCGTCGGCGGAGCAGGACACAGCGAAAAACTGTTTTTT. Translating it yields CSVGGAGHSEKLFF.

In this sample, this clonotype turned up a few times. The rearrangement joins TRBV5-1 to TRBJ1-1, with a weak D call TRBD1 (6 bases). CDR1 is SGHRS, CDR2 YFSETQ, per germline. The CDR3 has 14 amino acids. V lost 4 bases and J 6 bases, leaving 16 bases between the germline ends. CDR3 loop: CASSPQGSIPEAFF. DNA for the CDR3: TGCGCCAGCAGCCCACAGGGTTCTATCCCTGAAGCTTTCTTT.

This clonotype was counted at least ten times. The chain uses TRBV12-3 or TRBV12-4 and TRBJ1-6, with a possible D match to TRBD1 (5 bases). V was cut by 5 bases and J by 8 bases, with 22 bases left in between. The length of the CDR3 is 17 residues. This CDR3 reads CASSPFPRERNDSPLHF. For the CDR3, the DNA is TGTGCCAGCAGTCCCTTCCCCAGGGAGCGCAACGATTCACCCCTCCACTTT.

This rearrangement joins TRBV2 to TRBJ1-5, with 8 nucleotides matching TRBD1. This CDR3 is 12 amino acids long. Germline loops: CDR1 SNHLY, CDR2 FYNNEI. V dropped 6 bases and J dropped 11; count of bases not matched to a gene: 6. CDR3 DNA sequence: TGTGCCAGCAGAGGACAGGGAGAGACCCAGCATTTT. Its translation: CASRGQGETQHF.

The chain couples TRBV5-1 to TRBJ2-7; D is perhaps TRBD2 (5 bases). Germline V gene lookup returns CDR1 SGHRS and CDR2 YFSETQ. CDR3 size: 10 residues. The ends were cut back, 0 bases at V and 10 bases at J, with 5 bases in the middle. The CDR3 nucleotides read TGCGCCAGCAGCTTGGCGGGACAGTACTTC. It encodes CASSLAGQYF.

The chain recombines TRBV9 with TRBJ2-3, with a tentative D call TRBD2 (6 bases). V lost 0 bases, J lost 12 bases, and 17 bases lay in between. There are 14 residues in the CDR3. From germline, CDR1 is SGDLS and CDR2 YYNGEE. CDR3 bases: TGTGCCAGCAGCGTAGTAGGAGCTAGCGATCCCCAGTATTTT. This encodes CASSVVGASDPQYF.

In this sample, this clonotype turned up a few times. The V and J genes are TRBV18 and TRBJ1-1, with 7 nucleotides matching TRBD1. This CDR3 is built from 14 residues. The junction had 5 bases not matched to a gene; V was cut back by 3 bases and J by 4 bases. Germline-derived CDR1 and CDR2 are KGHSH and LQKENI. CDR3 sequence reads: CASSPRQGITEAFF. DNA of the CDR3: TGTGCCAGCTCACCTCGACAGGGAATCACTGAAGCTTTCTTT.

This clonotype was counted many times. This chain uses TRBV20-1 with TRBJ1-4; weak D call: TRBD1 (6 bases). The CDR3 is made up of 12 amino acids. The germline CDR1 and CDR2 sequences are DFQATT and SNEGSKA (reference sequence). V lost 6 bases, J lost 7 bases, and 12 bases lay in between. The CDR3 loop is CSARGAGEKLFF. Here the CDR3 DNA reads TGCAGTGCCAGGGGCGCGGGTGAAAAACTGTTTTTT.

The genes are TRBV12-3 or TRBV12-4 and TRBJ2-7, with 7 bases aligning to TRBD1. This CDR3 is built from 14 residues. With V trimmed by 8 bases and J by 0 bases, 7 bases remained unmatched. This CDR3 is CASARTGSSYEQYF. The DNA of the CDR3 is TGTGCCAGCGCCCGGACAGGCAGCTCCTACGAGCAGTACTTC.

V is TRBV24-1 and J is TRBJ2-1; perhaps D is TRBD1 or TRBD2 (5 bases each). CDR3 length: 14 amino acids. Germline CDR1 and CDR2: KGHDR and SFDVKD. The V end was cut by 9 bases, the J end by 0 bases, with 11 bases between. The CDR3 sequence: CATGDGPSYNEQFF. Written as DNA, the CDR3 is TGTGCCACCGGGGACGGACCCTCCTACAATGAGCAGTTCTTC.

This clonotype was counted at least ten times. V and J are TRBV19 and TRBJ1-5; possibly TRBD1 for D (5 bases). The CDR3 runs 17 residues. Germline assignment: CDR1 LNHDA and CDR2 SQIVND (reference sequence). The ends were cut back, 1 base at V and 2 bases at J, with 15 bases in the middle. CDR3 DNA: TGTGCCAGTAGTATAGTTGGGACGTTTCTTGGCAATCAGCCCCAGCATTTT. It translates to CASSIVGTFLGNQPQHF.

This rearrangement joins TRBV19 to TRBJ1-5; a weak D match, TRBD1 (5 bases). V lost 1 base, J lost 0 bases, and 10 bases lay in between. The CDR3 consists of 16 residues. In germline, CDR1 is LNHDA, CDR2 SQIVND (reference sequence). CDR3 in DNA: TGTGCCAGTAGTATAGCGCAGGGATATAGCAATCAGCCCCAGCATTTT. Its translation: CASSIAQGYSNQPQHF.

This clonotype was seen repeatedly, ten times or more. The V call is TRBV29-1, the J call TRBJ2-5; either TRBD1 or TRBD2 may supply D (5 bases each). The length of the CDR3 is 15 residues. Trimming took 6 bases from V and 2 from J, leaving 19 bases between them. Germline CDR1 SQVTM, CDR2 ANQGSEA. In DNA, the CDR3 is TGCAGCGTGGGCCGCCGGGGCCCCGGGCAAGAGACCCAGTACTTC. Protein product: CSVGRRGPGQETQYF.

The chain employs TRBV20-1 and TRBJ2-3; D is possibly TRBD2 (6 bases). CDR1 and CDR2 (germline): DFQATT, SNEGSKA (reference sequence). The CDR3 sequence is 13 residues long. Trimming stripped 1 base from V and 5 bases from J, with 10 bases between. The CDR3 DNA is TGCAGTGCTAGAGGGGGTAGCGGAGATACGCAGTATTTT. Residues: CSARGGSGDTQYF.

The V call is TRBV12-3 or TRBV12-4, the J call TRBJ2-2; tentatively, D is TRBD1 (5 bases). CDR3 length: 10 residues. Trimming pared 7 bases from V and 13 bases from J, leaving 10 bases between. CDR3 DNA: TGTGCCAGCAACTTAAGGGGGCTGTTTTTT. This gives the protein CASNLRGLFF.

This clonotype has a count of ten or more. The chain couples TRBV7-2 to TRBJ2-7; D may match TRBD1 or TRBD2 (7 bases each). The CDR3 length is 14 residues. CDR1 SGHTA and CDR2 FQGNSA come from the germline V gene. Trimming cost V 0 bases and J 6 bases, with 12 bases left between them. CDR3 bases: TGTGCCAGCAGCTTAGCGGTCAGGGGGGGCGAGCAGTACTTC. This translates into CASSLAVRGGEQYF.

This sequence joins TRBV10-2 and TRBJ1-6; 10 bases fit TRBD1. CDR1 WSHSY and CDR2 SAAADI come from the germline V gene. There are 14 residues in the CDR3. V lost 6 bases, J lost 8 bases, and 4 bases stayed unmatched. The CDR3 region is CASRGGTGDSPLHF. The CDR3 bases are TGCGCCAGCAGAGGTGGGACAGGGGATTCACCCCTCCACTTT.

V usage is TRBV25-1 and J usage is TRBJ2-3; D gene uncertain. The ends were cut back, 8 bases at V and 6 bases at J, with 21 bases in the middle. The germline V gene has CDR1 MGHDK and CDR2 SYGVNS. The CDR3 spans 15 residues. CDR3 loop: CASADSREAVDTQYF. CDR3 nucleotide sequence: TGTGCCAGCGCCGACTCTAGAGAGGCCGTGGATACGCAGTATTTT. Full variable domain (missing parts from reference TRBV25-1 and TRBJ2-3): EADIYQTPRYLVIGTGKKITLECSQTMGHDKMYWYQQDPGMELHLIHYSYGVNSTEKGDLSSESTVSRIRTEHFPLTLESARPSHTSQYLCASADSREAVDTQYFGPGTRLTVL.